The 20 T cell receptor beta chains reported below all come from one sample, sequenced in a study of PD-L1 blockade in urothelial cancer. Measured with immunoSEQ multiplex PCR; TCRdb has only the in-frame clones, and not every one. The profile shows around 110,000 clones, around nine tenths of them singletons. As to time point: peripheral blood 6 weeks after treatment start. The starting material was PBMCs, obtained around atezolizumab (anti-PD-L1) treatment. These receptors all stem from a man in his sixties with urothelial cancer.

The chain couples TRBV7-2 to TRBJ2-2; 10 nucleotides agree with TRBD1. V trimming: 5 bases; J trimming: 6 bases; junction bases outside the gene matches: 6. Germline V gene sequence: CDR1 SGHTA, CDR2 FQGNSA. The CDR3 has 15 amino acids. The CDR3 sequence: CASSRLGQGAGELFF. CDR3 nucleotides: TGTGCCAGCAGCCGACTAGGACAGGGGGCCGGGGAGCTGTTTTTT.

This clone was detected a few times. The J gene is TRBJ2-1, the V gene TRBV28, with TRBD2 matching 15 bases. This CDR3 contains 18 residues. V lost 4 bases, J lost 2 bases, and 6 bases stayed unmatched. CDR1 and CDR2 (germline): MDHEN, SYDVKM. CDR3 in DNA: TGTGCCAGCAGTTCCCCCGGACTAGCGGGGGGGGCCTACAATGAGCAGTTCTTC. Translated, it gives CASSSPGLAGGAYNEQFF.

This CDR3 reads CASNRRNPNTEAFF. In DNA form, the CDR3 reads TGTGCCAGCAATCGCAGAAACCCGAACACTGAAGCTTTCTTT. V is TRBV6-1 and J is TRBJ1-1; D call uncertain. The V gene lost 7 bases and the J gene lost 1 base, with 13 bases spanning the gap. Germline CDR1 reads MNHNS; CDR2 reads SASEGT. This CDR3 comprises 14 residues.

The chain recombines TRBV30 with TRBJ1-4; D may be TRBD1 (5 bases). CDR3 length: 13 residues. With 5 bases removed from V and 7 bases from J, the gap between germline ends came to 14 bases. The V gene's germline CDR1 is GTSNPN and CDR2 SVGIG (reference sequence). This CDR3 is CAWERGGLEKLFF. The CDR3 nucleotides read TGTGCCTGGGAACGCGGGGGACTTGAAAAACTGTTTTTT. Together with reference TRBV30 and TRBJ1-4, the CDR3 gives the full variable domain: SQTIHQWPATLVQPVGSPLSLECTVEGTSNPNLYWYRQAAGRGLQLLFYSVGIGQISSEVPQNLSASRPQDRQFILSSKKLLLSDSGFYLCAWERGGLEKLFFGSGTQLSVL.

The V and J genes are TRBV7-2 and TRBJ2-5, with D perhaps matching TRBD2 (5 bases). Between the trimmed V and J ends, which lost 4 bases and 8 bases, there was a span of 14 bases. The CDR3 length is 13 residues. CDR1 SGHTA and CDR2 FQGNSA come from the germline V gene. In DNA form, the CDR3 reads TGTGCCAGCAGCTCCGATCCCGCGGGTACCCAGTACTTC. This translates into CASSSDPAGTQYF. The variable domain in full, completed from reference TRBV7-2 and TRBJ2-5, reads GAGVSQSPSNKVTEKGKDVELRCDPISGHTALYWYRQSLGQGLEFLIYFQGNSAPDKSGLPSDRFSAERTGGSVSTLTIQRTQQEDSAVYLCASSSDPAGTQYFGPGTRLLVL.

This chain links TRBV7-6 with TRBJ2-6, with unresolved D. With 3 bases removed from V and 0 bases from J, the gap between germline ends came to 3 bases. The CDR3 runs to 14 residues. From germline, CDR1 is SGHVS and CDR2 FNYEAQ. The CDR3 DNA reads TGTGCCAGCAGCTTCTACTCTGGGGCCAACGTCCTGACTTTC. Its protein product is CASSFYSGANVLTF. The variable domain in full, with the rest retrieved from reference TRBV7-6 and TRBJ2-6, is GAGVSQSPRYKVTKRGQDVALRCDPISGHVSLYWYRQALGQGPEFLTYFNYEAQQDKSGLPNDRFSAERPEGSISTLTIQRTEQRDSAMYRCASSFYSGANVLTFGAGSRLTVL.

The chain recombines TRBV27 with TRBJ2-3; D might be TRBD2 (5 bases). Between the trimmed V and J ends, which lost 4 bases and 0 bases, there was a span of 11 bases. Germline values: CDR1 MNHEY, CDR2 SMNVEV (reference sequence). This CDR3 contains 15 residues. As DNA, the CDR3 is TGTGCCAGCAGTTATGGTCGGGGAAGCACAGATACGCAGTATTTT. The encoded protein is CASSYGRGSTDTQYF.

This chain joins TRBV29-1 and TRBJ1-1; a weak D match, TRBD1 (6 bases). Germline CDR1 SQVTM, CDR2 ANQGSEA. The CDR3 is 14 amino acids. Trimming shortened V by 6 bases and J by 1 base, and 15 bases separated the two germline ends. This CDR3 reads CSVLYRGRNTEAFF. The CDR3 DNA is TGCAGCGTACTCTATAGGGGGAGGAACACTGAAGCTTTCTTT.

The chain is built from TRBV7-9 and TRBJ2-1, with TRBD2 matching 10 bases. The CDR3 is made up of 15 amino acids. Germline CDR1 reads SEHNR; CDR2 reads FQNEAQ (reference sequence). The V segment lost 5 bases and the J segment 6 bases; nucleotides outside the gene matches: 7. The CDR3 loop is CASSPPGLAPNEQFF. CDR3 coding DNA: TGTGCCAGCAGCCCACCGGGACTAGCGCCCAATGAGCAGTTCTTC.

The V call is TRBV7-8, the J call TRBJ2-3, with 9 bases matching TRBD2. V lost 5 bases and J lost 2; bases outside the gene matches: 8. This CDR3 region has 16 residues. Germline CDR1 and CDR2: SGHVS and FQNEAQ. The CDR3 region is CASSTSTSGNTDTQYF. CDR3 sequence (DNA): TGTGCCAGCAGCACGTCGACTAGCGGTAACACAGATACGCAGTATTTT.

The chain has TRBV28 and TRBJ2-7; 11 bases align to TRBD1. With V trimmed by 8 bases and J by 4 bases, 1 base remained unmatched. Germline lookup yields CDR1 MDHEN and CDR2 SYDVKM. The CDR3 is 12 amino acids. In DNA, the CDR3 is TGTGCCAGCGGGACAGGGGGTTACGAGCAGTACTTC. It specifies CASGTGGYEQYF.

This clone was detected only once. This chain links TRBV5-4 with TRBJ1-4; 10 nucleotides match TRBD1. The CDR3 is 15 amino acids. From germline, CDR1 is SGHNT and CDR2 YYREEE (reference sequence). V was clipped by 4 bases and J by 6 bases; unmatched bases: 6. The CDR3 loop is CASSVDRGHDEKLFF. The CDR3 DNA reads TGTGCCAGCAGCGTTGACAGGGGGCATGATGAAAAACTGTTTTTT.

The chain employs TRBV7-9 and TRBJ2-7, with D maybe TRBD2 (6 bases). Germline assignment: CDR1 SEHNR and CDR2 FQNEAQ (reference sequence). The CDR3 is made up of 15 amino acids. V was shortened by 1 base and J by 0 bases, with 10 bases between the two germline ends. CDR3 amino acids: CASSLGGVSSYEQYF. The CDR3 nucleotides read TGTGCCAGCAGCTTAGGCGGGGTAAGCTCCTACGAGCAGTACTTC.

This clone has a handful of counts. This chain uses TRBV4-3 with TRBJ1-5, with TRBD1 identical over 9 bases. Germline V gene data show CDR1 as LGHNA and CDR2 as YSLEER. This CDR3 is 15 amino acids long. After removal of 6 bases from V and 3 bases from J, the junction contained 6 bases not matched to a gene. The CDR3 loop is CASSPDRGHNQPQHF. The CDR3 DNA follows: TGCGCCAGCAGTCCGGACAGGGGACACAATCAGCCCCAGCATTTT.

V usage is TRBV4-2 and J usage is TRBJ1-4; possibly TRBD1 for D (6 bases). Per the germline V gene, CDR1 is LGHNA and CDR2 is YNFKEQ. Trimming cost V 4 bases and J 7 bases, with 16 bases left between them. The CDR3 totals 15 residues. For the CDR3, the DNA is TGTGCCAGCAGCCTTAACAGGGATTTTTTTGAAAAACTGTTTTTT. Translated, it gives CASSLNRDFFEKLFF.

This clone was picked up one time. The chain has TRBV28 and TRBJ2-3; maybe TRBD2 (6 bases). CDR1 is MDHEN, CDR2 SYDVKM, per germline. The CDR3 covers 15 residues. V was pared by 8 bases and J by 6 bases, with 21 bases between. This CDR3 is CASPPRAAAGDTQYF. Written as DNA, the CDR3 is TGTGCCAGCCCCCCCCGGGCAGCCGCGGGGGATACGCAGTATTTT.

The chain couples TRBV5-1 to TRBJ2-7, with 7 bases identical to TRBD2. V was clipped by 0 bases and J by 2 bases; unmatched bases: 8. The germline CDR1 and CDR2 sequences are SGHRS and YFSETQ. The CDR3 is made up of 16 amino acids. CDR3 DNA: TGCGCCAGCAGCTTGGCGCCTAGCGGTTCCACCTACGAGCAGTACTTC. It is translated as CASSLAPSGSTYEQYF.

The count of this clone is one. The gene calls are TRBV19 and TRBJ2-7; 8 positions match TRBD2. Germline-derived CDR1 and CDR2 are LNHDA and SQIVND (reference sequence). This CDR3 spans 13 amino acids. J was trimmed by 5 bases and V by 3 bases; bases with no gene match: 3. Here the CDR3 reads CASSIHSGNEQYF. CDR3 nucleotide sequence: TGTGCCAGTAGTATCCATAGCGGGAACGAGCAGTACTTC.

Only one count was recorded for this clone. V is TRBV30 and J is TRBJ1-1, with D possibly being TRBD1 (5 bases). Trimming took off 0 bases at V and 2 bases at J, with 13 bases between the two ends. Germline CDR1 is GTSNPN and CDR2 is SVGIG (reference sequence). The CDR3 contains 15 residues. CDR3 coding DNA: TGTGCCTGGAGTGTACCAGGGCAGCTTAACACTGAAGCTTTCTTT. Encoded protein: CAWSVPGQLNTEAFF.

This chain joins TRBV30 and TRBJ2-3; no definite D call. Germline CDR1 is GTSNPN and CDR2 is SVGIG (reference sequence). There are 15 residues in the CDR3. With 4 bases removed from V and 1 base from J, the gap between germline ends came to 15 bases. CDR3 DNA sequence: TGTGCCTGGACCTACGTGTTAGTCGGCACAGATACGCAGTATTTT. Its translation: CAWTYVLVGTDTQYF.